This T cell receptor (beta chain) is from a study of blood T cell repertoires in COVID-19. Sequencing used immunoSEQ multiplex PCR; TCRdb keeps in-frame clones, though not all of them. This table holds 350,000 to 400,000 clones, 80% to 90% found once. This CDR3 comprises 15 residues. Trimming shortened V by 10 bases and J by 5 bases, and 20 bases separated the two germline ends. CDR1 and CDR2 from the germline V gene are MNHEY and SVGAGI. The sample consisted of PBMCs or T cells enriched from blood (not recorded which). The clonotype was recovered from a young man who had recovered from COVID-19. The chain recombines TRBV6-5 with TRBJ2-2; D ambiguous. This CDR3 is CATPSRPARTGELFF. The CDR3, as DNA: TGTGCCACTCCCTCGAGACCCGCGAGGACCGGGGAGCTGTTTTTT.